This T cell receptor (beta chain) derives from a study of T cell responses to AZD1222 COVID-19 vaccine. Only one count was recorded for this clone. Unmatched junction bases numbered 13, after V lost 2 bases and J lost 7 bases. The CDR3 has 18 amino acids. Per the germline V gene, CDR1 is MNHEY and CDR2 is SVGEGT. The protocol was immunoSEQ multiplex PCR, while the TCRdb copy is restricted to in-frame clones and leaves out a portion. The sample contains 150,000 to 200,000 clones, 80% to 95% of which appear only once. The specimen comprised peripheral blood, sampled 28 days after the second AZD1222 dose. The J gene is TRBJ2-2, the V gene TRBV6-2 or TRBV6-3; 10 bases are shared with TRBD2. The TCR sequence derives from an adult who received the AZD1222 COVID-19 vaccine. The CDR3 sequence is CASSYAPHSGRFDGELFF. The CDR3 bases are TGTGCCAGCAGTTACGCCCCCCATAGCGGGAGGTTTGACGGGGAGCTGTTTTTT.